Shown below are 8 T cell receptor beta chains from a single sample sequenced in a study of shared clonotypes between healthy human individuals. The method was immunoSEQ multiplex PCR; TCRdb's version includes in-frame clones alone and lacks a portion of them. This repertoire shows about 2.4 million clones, roughly 92% found once; its top ten account for about 0.13%. The sequenced sample was naive CD4+ T cells sorted from blood. As for subset: CD45RA+ positively selected. The source is a young man in good health.

The rearrangement joins TRBV19 to TRBJ2-2; a possible D gene is TRBD2 (5 bases). Germline-derived CDR1 and CDR2 are LNHDA and SQIVND (reference sequence). The CDR3 totals 13 residues. Trimming took 3 bases from V and 8 from J, leaving 10 bases between them. CDR3 in amino acids: CASSIGLSGELFF. The CDR3 region has the DNA TGTGCCAGTAGTATTGGACTTAGTGGGGAGCTGTTTTTT.

CDR3 residues: CASSFTGQTNYEQYF. CDR3 DNA sequence: TGCGCCAGCAGCTTTACCGGACAGACGAACTACGAGCAGTACTTC. The chain is built from TRBV5-1 and TRBJ2-7; TRBD1 might be the D (6 bases). Germline assignment: CDR1 SGHRS and CDR2 YFSETQ. The CDR3 covers 15 residues. V was shortened by 2 bases and J by 3 bases, with 15 bases between the two germline ends.

V usage is TRBV4-3 and J usage is TRBJ2-7; D perhaps matches TRBD2 (6 bases). V lost 0 bases and J lost 3, with 12 bases in between. The CDR3 runs to 15 residues. Germline V gene data show CDR1 as LGHNA and CDR2 as YSLEER. CDR3 nucleotide sequence: TGCGCCAGCAGCCAAGAGGGGGGTATTGGCTACGAGCAGTACTTC. This sequence encodes CASSQEGGIGYEQYF.

CDR3 loop: CASSEAAGGPSTEAFF. The CDR3 DNA reads as TGTGCCAGCAGTGAAGCCGCAGGGGGCCCGAGCACTGAAGCTTTCTTT. This chain uses TRBV6-1 with TRBJ1-1, with 8 positions matching TRBD1. With V trimmed by 0 bases and J by 4 bases, 7 bases remained unmatched. Per the germline V gene, CDR1 is MNHNS and CDR2 is SASEGT. The CDR3 totals 16 residues.

The chain uses TRBV5-1 and TRBJ2-7, with TRBD2 identical over 8 bases. The CDR3 totals 15 residues. The germline V gene has CDR1 SGHRS and CDR2 YFSETQ. Trimming removed 0 bases from V and 5 bases from J; junction bases left unmatched: 7. CDR3 bases: TGCGCCAGCAGCTTGGCCGACGGGAGGGCCGACGAGCAGTACTTC. This translates into CASSLADGRADEQYF.

The CDR3 here is CASSSTEYYEQYF. The CDR3 DNA reads as TGTGCCAGCAGCTCGACAGAATACTACGAGCAGTACTTC. The V and J genes are TRBV7-9 and TRBJ2-7, with a possible D match to TRBD1 (5 bases). The CDR3 totals 13 residues. CDR1 is SEHNR, CDR2 FQNEAQ, per germline (reference sequence). Trimming took off 4 bases at V and 3 bases at J, with 10 bases between the two ends. The full variable domain, with the rest looked up from reference TRBV7-9 and TRBJ2-7, is DTGVSQNPRHKITKRGQNVTFRCDPISEHNRLYWYRQTLGQGPEFLTYFQNEAQLEKSRLLSDRFSAERPKGSFSTLEIQRTEQGDSAMYLCASSSTEYYEQYFGPGTRLTVT.

The chain has TRBV11-3 and TRBJ2-1; 7 bases align to TRBD2. CDR3 size: 18 residues. The V and J ends lost 0 bases and 4 bases, in that order; junction bases with no gene match: 12. Germline V gene lookup returns CDR1 SGHNT and CDR2 YENEEA. CDR3 amino acids: CASSLDPPRGEAYNEQFF. CDR3 sequence (DNA): TGTGCCAGCAGCTTAGATCCACCCCGGGGGGAAGCGTACAATGAGCAGTTCTTC.

This clone was found once. The V and J genes are TRBV6-1 and TRBJ2-7; a possible D gene is TRBD1 (5 bases). The V end was cut by 7 bases, the J end by 0 bases, with 13 bases between. Germline V lookup: CDR1 MNHNS, CDR2 SASEGT. The CDR3 loop spans 14 amino acids. The chain's CDR3 is CASTLTDSSYEQYF. The CDR3 bases are TGTGCCAGCACCCTGACAGACAGCTCCTACGAGCAGTACTTC.